This T cell receptor (beta chain) was sequenced during a study of blood T cells in healthy people across ages. Regarding the study as a whole: Leaving the PBMCs unsorted stopped any conclusive comparison of naive versus antigen-experienced cells.

A second PCR, run for roughly 7 to 12 cycles, used a sample-barcoded 5' primer plus a J-beta primer mix. TCRdb processed the 5' RACE reads anew with MiXCR; each CDR3 protein has one entry. Of under 2,000,000 distinct CDR3 sequences listed, just under 50% are singletons. Of note for this clonotype: Its antigen is as yet unknown.

Germline CDR1 and CDR2: DFQATT and SNEGSKA (reference sequence). The CDR3 covers 16 residues. Sequences were obtained from blood. The V call is TRBV20-1, the J call TRBJ2-5, with TRBD1 matching over 7 bases. The tail of the sequence fits TRBJ2-7 better, so the J call may be wrong. The TCR comes from a woman in her thirties or forties in good health. CDR3 in amino acids: CSARGPPGQRAYEQYF. DNA for the CDR3: TGCAGTGCTAGAGGGCCCCCGGGACAGCGAGCTTACGAGCAGTACTTC.